These 30 T cell receptor beta chains were all obtained from the same sample, sequenced in a study of cytomegalovirus exposure and HLA in healthy donors. Libraries were prepared by immunoSEQ multiplex PCR; TCRdb keeps only in-frame clonotypes and omits some of them. The profile shows about 280,000 clones, roughly 90% of them singletons. Sequencing was carried out using PBMCs. The receptors originated from a woman aged 18-30 years in good health and CMV-seronegative.

The CDR3 sequence: CASSLARWDPGFNEKLFF. The CDR3 DNA reads as TGCGCCAGCAGCTTGGCCAGGTGGGATCCGGGGTTTAATGAAAAACTGTTTTTT. The chain joins TRBV5-1 to TRBJ1-4; D not resolved. V was cut by 0 bases and J by 4 bases, with 19 bases left in between. CDR3 size: 18 residues. Germline lookup yields CDR1 SGHRS and CDR2 YFSETQ.

This clone showed up just a few times. This chain links TRBV6-1 with TRBJ1-5; D possibly corresponds to TRBD1 (5 bases). The V and J ends lost 4 bases and 2 bases respectively, with 9 bases between them. CDR1 and CDR2 (germline): MNHNS, SASEGT. CDR3 size: 14 residues. DNA of the CDR3: TGTGCCAGCAGTGTTCAGGGCCGCAATCAGCCCCAGCATTTT. Translation: CASSVQGRNQPQHF.

This chain connects TRBV7-6 to TRBJ2-7, with 14 bases lining up with TRBD2. Germline V gene sequence: CDR1 SGHVS, CDR2 FNYEAQ. This CDR3 is built from 18 residues. Unmatched junction bases numbered 8, after V lost 1 base and J lost 3 bases. The CDR3 region has the DNA TGTGCCAGCAGCTTAGGAGGGACTAGCGGGGGTGAATTCTACGAGCAGTACTTC. Protein: CASSLGGTSGGEFYEQYF.

This clone was found many times. The chain uses TRBV28 and TRBJ1-5, with D perhaps matching TRBD1 (5 bases). The CDR3 runs 15 residues. Germline values: CDR1 MDHEN, CDR2 SYDVKM. V was trimmed by 2 bases and J by 4 bases, leaving 12 bases between them. The DNA of the CDR3 is TGTGCCAGCAGTTTAAGCTGGGGCGAGAATCAGCCCCAGCATTTT. Protein product: CASSLSWGENQPQHF.

This chain links TRBV12-5 with TRBJ2-5; tentative D call: TRBD1 (5 bases). The germline V and J ends were trimmed by 6 bases and 4 bases, with 15 bases remaining between them. The CDR3 runs 14 residues. Germline V gene lookup returns CDR1 LGHNT and CDR2 FRNRAP. CDR3 residues: CASGRFDRGETQYF. In nucleotides, the CDR3 is TGTGCTAGTGGCCGCTTCGACAGAGGAGAGACCCAGTACTTC.

The chain is built from TRBV19 and TRBJ2-1, with D maybe TRBD2 (6 bases). The CDR3 contains 13 residues. Germline V lookup: CDR1 LNHDA, CDR2 SQIVND (reference sequence). Trimming removed 6 bases at V and 8 bases at J, with 14 bases between. In nucleotides, the CDR3 is TGTGCCAGTAGCATCAGCGGGCTCGATGAGCAGTTCTTC. Its translation: CASSISGLDEQFF. The complete variable domain, with remaining parts taken from reference TRBV19 and TRBJ2-1, reads DGGITQSPKYLFRKEGQNVTLSCEQNLNHDAMYWYRQDPGQGLRLIYYSQIVNDFQKGDIAEGYSVSREKKESFPLTVTSAQKNPTAFYLCASSISGLDEQFFGPGTRLTVL.

V is TRBV2 and J is TRBJ1-5, with unresolved D. Germline CDR1 SNHLY, CDR2 FYNNEI. The CDR3 has 12 amino acids. Trimming took 6 bases from V and 5 from J, leaving 8 bases between them. CDR3 nucleotide sequence: TGTGCCAGCAGCGCACAAGATCAGCCCCAGCATTTT. It yields the protein CASSAQDQPQHF. The full variable domain, with the rest looked up from reference TRBV2 and TRBJ1-5, is EPEVTQTPSHQVTQMGQEVILRCVPISNHLYFYWYRQILGQKVEFLVSFYNNEISEKSEIFDDQFSVERPDGSNFTLKIRSTKLEDSAMYFCASSAQDQPQHFGDGTRLSIL.

V is TRBV30 and J is TRBJ2-3, with 7 positions matching TRBD1. The CDR3 is 14 amino acids. CDR1 is GTSNPN, CDR2 SVGIG, per germline (reference sequence). V lost 1 base to trimming and J lost 3 bases; unmatched junction nucleotides: 4. The CDR3 DNA is TGTGCCTGGAGTGGGACAGGTTTAACAGATACGCAGTATTTT. The encoded protein is CAWSGTGLTDTQYF.

The V call is TRBV5-4, the J call TRBJ1-5; no clear D gene. The CDR3 is 14 amino acids. The germline V and J ends were trimmed by 0 bases and 6 bases, with 10 bases remaining between them. Germline V gene sequence: CDR1 SGHNT, CDR2 YYREEE (reference sequence). CDR3 nucleotides: TGTGCCAGCAGCTTGGGGAGGGAGGGTCAGCCCCAGCATTTT. Translating gives CASSLGREGQPQHF.

This clone was seen only a few times. This specimen includes other DNA sequences encoding the same CDR3. The genes are TRBV28 and TRBJ2-1; the D is unclear. Germline V CDR1 and CDR2: MDHEN, SYDVKM. V lost 5 bases and J 13 bases, leaving 12 bases between the germline ends. This CDR3 has 11 residues. DNA of the CDR3: TGTGCCAGCAGTCCTCTAGGCGAACAGTTCTTC. Its protein product is CASSPLGEQFF. Drawing the rest from reference TRBV28 and TRBJ2-1, the complete variable domain is DVKVTQSSRYLVKRTGEKVFLECVQDMDHENMFWYRQDPGLGLRLIYFSYDVKMKEKGDIPEGYSVSREKKERFSLILESASTNQTSMYLCASSPLGEQFFGPGTRLTVL.

V gene TRBV6-5 combines with J gene TRBJ1-5; D gene uncertain. The germline CDR1 and CDR2 sequences are MNHEY and SVGAGI. CDR3 length: 14 residues. The germline V and J ends were trimmed by 4 bases and 0 bases, with 7 bases remaining between them. In DNA, the CDR3 is TGTGCCAGCAGTTCTATTGGTAGCAATCAGCCCCAGCATTTT. Protein: CASSSIGSNQPQHF.

The chain recombines TRBV19 with TRBJ2-7; 7 positions match TRBD1. From germline, CDR1 is LNHDA and CDR2 SQIVND (reference sequence). The V segment lost 5 bases and the J segment 6 bases; nucleotides outside the gene matches: 10. The length of the CDR3 is 14 residues. The CDR3 reads CASSSDYRGLEQYF. The DNA of the CDR3 is TGTGCCAGTAGTTCAGATTACAGGGGCCTCGAGCAGTACTTC.

The V gene is TRBV29-1, the J gene TRBJ2-5; 9 nucleotides agree with TRBD1. V trimming: 6 bases; J trimming: 1 base; junction bases outside the gene matches: 9. The CDR3 runs to 15 residues. Germline CDR1 reads SQVTM; CDR2 reads ANQGSEA. For the CDR3, the DNA is TGCAGCGTCGACCGCGGGACAGGGCGCCAAGAGACCCAGTACTTC. This gives the protein CSVDRGTGRQETQYF.

This clone occurred once. Here the CDR3 DNA reads TGCGCCAGCAGTTTGCAAATACAACCTAGCACAGATACGCAGTATTTT. It encodes CASSLQIQPSTDTQYF. The V call is TRBV10-1, the J call TRBJ2-3; unclear D gene. The V gene's germline CDR1 is WNHNN and CDR2 SYGVQD (reference sequence). The CDR3 loop spans 16 amino acids. V was clipped by 5 bases and J by 0 bases, with 15 bases between them.

V is TRBV5-1 and J is TRBJ1-3, with 9 bases aligning to TRBD1. Germline V gene lookup returns CDR1 SGHRS and CDR2 YFSETQ. This CDR3 contains 18 residues. Trimming took 1 base from V and 1 from J; bases not matched to a gene: 9. DNA for the CDR3: TGCGCCAGCAGCTTGAGGCCGGGACAGGGAGAATCTGGAAACACCATATATTTT. This encodes CASSLRPGQGESGNTIYF.

V gene TRBV6-1 combines with J gene TRBJ2-1; the D is unclear. Germline V lookup: CDR1 MNHNS, CDR2 SASEGT. V lost 6 bases and J 8 bases, leaving 8 bases between the germline ends. The CDR3 extends over 11 amino acids. CDR3 sequence reads: CASRRVDEQFF. The CDR3 DNA reads TGTGCCAGCAGACGGGTCGATGAGCAGTTCTTC.

The rearrangement uses TRBV29-1 and TRBJ1-2, with D tentatively TRBD1 (5 bases). The CDR3 spans 12 residues. Germline V gene data show CDR1 as SQVTM and CDR2 as ANQGSEA. V was shortened by 7 bases and J by 7 bases, with 16 bases between the two germline ends. In nucleotides, the CDR3 is TGCAGCGCGGGTGACAGCCTGGGTGGCTACACCTTC. Its protein product is CSAGDSLGGYTF.

The V and J genes are TRBV25-1 and TRBJ2-7; D might be TRBD2 (6 bases). V lost 5 bases to trimming and J lost 0 bases, with 11 bases between them. Germline CDR1 MGHDK, CDR2 SYGVNS. This CDR3 spans 14 amino acids. The CDR3 nucleotides read TGTGCCAGCAGTCGGGACTCCCACTCCTACGAGCAGTACTTC. It encodes CASSRDSHSYEQYF.

The chain uses TRBV10-3 and TRBJ2-5; 10 bases map to TRBD2. V was clipped by 2 bases and J by 5 bases; unmatched bases: 5. Looked up from germline, CDR1 is ENHRY and CDR2 is SYGVKD. The CDR3 length is 15 residues. CDR3 sequence reads: CAISEPLAGRETQYF. The DNA for the CDR3 is TGTGCCATCAGTGAGCCACTAGCGGGACGGGAGACCCAGTACTTC.

This chain joins TRBV28 and TRBJ2-3; a possible D gene is TRBD2 (6 bases). V was clipped by 5 bases and J by 4 bases, with 13 bases between them. The germline CDR1 and CDR2 sequences are MDHEN and SYDVKM. There are 14 residues in the CDR3. DNA for the CDR3: TGTGCCAGCAGTCCTTCGGGAGAGGCAGATACGCAGTATTTT. Translation: CASSPSGEADTQYF. The complete variable domain, with remaining parts taken from reference TRBV28 and TRBJ2-3, reads DVKVTQSSRYLVKRTGEKVFLECVQDMDHENMFWYRQDPGLGLRLIYFSYDVKMKEKGDIPEGYSVSREKKERFSLILESASTNQTSMYLCASSPSGEADTQYFGPGTRLTVL.

The rearrangement joins TRBV7-2 to TRBJ2-2; 7 bases line up with TRBD2. This CDR3 contains 14 residues. Per germline, CDR1 SGHTA and CDR2 FQGNSA. The V gene end was trimmed by 10 bases and the J gene end by 4 bases; junction bases not matched to a gene: 9. For the CDR3, the DNA is TGTGCCAAGGGAGAAGCGGGATTCACCGGGGAGCTGTTTTTT. This translates into CAKGEAGFTGELFF. The full variable domain, completed using reference TRBV7-2 and TRBJ2-2, is GAGVSQSPSNKVTEKGKDVELRCDPISGHTALYWYRQSLGQGLEFLIYFQGNSAPDKSGLPSDRFSAERTGGSVSTLTIQRTQQEDSAVYLCAKGEAGFTGELFFGEGSRLTVL.

This chain links TRBV9 with TRBJ2-7, with 8 bases identical to TRBD2. The CDR3 is 14 residues long. Unmatched junction bases numbered 4, after V lost 1 base and J lost 4 bases. Germline-derived CDR1 and CDR2 are SGDLS and YYNGEE. DNA of the CDR3: TGTGCCAGCAGCGTAACTAGCGGAGATTACGAGCAGTACTTC. Its protein is CASSVTSGDYEQYF.

CDR3 nucleotide sequence: TGTGCCAGCGGGGACAGGGTTGGTTCACCCCTCCACTTT. This translates into CASGDRVGSPLHF. The rearrangement joins TRBV6-5 to TRBJ1-6; 9 nucleotides line up with TRBD1. Germline V CDR1 and CDR2: MNHEY, SVGAGI. This CDR3 has 13 amino acids. The junction had 5 bases not matched to a gene; V was cut back by 8 bases and J by 9 bases.

This chain connects TRBV5-1 to TRBJ1-1; 9 bases align to TRBD1. This CDR3 has 15 residues. Germline V gene data show CDR1 as SGHRS and CDR2 as YFSETQ. V trimming: 6 bases; J trimming: 0 bases; junction bases outside the gene matches: 6. DNA for the CDR3: TGCGCCAGCATCCATGGGACAGGGATGAACACTGAAGCTTTCTTT. This encodes CASIHGTGMNTEAFF.

The genes are TRBV27 and TRBJ2-7; no clear D gene. Germline lookup yields CDR1 MNHEY and CDR2 SMNVEV (reference sequence). V gave up 3 bases and J gave up 0 bases, with 9 bases separating them. The CDR3 consists of 14 residues. The CDR3 spells CASSFVSDSYEQYF. The DNA of the CDR3 is TGTGCCAGCAGTTTCGTCAGTGACTCCTACGAGCAGTACTTC.

The J gene is TRBJ2-7, the V gene TRBV7-9; D is undetermined. Germline lookup yields CDR1 SEHNR and CDR2 FQNEAQ (reference sequence). This CDR3 has 15 residues. The germline V and J ends were trimmed by 0 bases and 7 bases, with 16 bases remaining between them. The CDR3 DNA follows: TGTGCCAGCAGCTTAGCGTCCGGCCAGTCTAGGGAGCAGTACTTC. Protein product: CASSLASGQSREQYF.

The chain joins TRBV6-1 to TRBJ2-3; perhaps TRBD2 as D (6 bases). CDR3 size: 13 residues. V shed 4 bases and J shed 1 base, with 6 bases lying between them. The germline CDR1 and CDR2 sequences are MNHNS and SASEGT. The CDR3, as DNA: TGTGCCAGCAGTGCTAGCGGCACAGATACGCAGTATTTT. Protein product: CASSASGTDTQYF.

This sequence joins TRBV7-9 and TRBJ2-3, with D perhaps matching TRBD2 (6 bases). This CDR3 region has 16 residues. The germline CDR1 and CDR2 sequences are SEHNR and FQNEAQ (reference sequence). Trimming removed 8 bases from V and 1 base from J, with 19 bases in between. CDR3 DNA: TGTGCCAGCTGCCCCCCCTTTATAGCGGGCACAGATACGCAGTATTTT. Translation: CASCPPFIAGTDTQYF.

The chain recombines TRBV7-3 with TRBJ2-5, with 14 bases matching TRBD2. Unmatched junction bases numbered 7, after V lost 5 bases and J lost 5 bases. CDR3 length equals 16 residues. The V gene's germline CDR1 is SGHTA and CDR2 FQGTGA. CDR3 region: CASSPGTSGRGETQYF. The DNA for the CDR3 is TGTGCCAGCAGCCCCGGGACTAGCGGGAGAGGGGAGACCCAGTACTTC.

The V and J genes are TRBV11-2 and TRBJ1-1, with unresolved D. This CDR3 has 13 amino acids. Germline V CDR1 and CDR2: SGHAT, FQNNGV. V gave up 6 bases and J gave up 2 bases, with 10 bases separating them. This chain's CDR3 is CASRPIFNTEAFF. The CDR3 region has the DNA TGTGCCAGCAGACCTATCTTCAACACTGAAGCTTTCTTT.